Included here is one T cell receptor (beta chain) sequence, with context. Antigen specificity is unknown. This record comes from a study of T cell responses to AZD1222 COVID-19 vaccine. Trimming cost V 3 bases and J 4 bases; bases outside gene matches: 11. Germline values: CDR1 MNHEY, CDR2 SMNVEV (reference sequence). The CDR3 runs to 17 residues. Findings of the study overall: It should be noted that donors were predominantly white British and more often female, and clonal diversity was possibly underestimated.

Libraries were prepared by immunoSEQ multiplex PCR; TCRdb keeps only in-frame clonotypes and omits some of them. Among about 160,000 clones listed, under 95% were seen once. The receptor was derived from an adult in good health. Sequencing used peripheral blood, obtained on day 0 of MenACWY control vaccination. The chain couples TRBV27 to TRBJ2-5; TRBD1 agrees at 10 bases. DNA of the CDR3: TGTGCCAGCAGTTTCAAAACCGGGACAGGGGCGGGAGAGACCCAGTACTTC. This encodes CASSFKTGTGAGETQYF.